This is a list of T cell receptor beta chains from one sample in a study of cytomegalovirus exposure and HLA in healthy donors. Measured with immunoSEQ multiplex PCR; TCRdb has only the in-frame clones, and not every one. This table has approximately 260,000 clones, roughly 86% appearing once. Sequenced material: PBMCs. All receptors come from a woman in her twenties or thirties in good health and CMV-seropositive. CDR3s include the opening cysteine and the closing phenylalanine or tryptophan.

CDR3aa,j_gene,v_gene
CASSRTTAYNEQFF,TRBJ2-1,TRBV7-6
CAWSLDGFYEQYF,TRBJ2-7,TRBV30
CASSMLAEYSYNEQFF,TRBJ2-1,TRBV19
CASSLEGTSGSNEQFF,TRBJ2-1,TRBV11-2
CASSLGPSGSLYNEQFF,TRBJ2-1,TRBV5-4
CASSARTGLGTDTQYF,TRBJ2-3,TRBV11-3
CASSLGLAGGPNNEQFF,TRBJ2-1,TRBV7-6
CAWSDRYTEAFF,TRBJ1-1,TRBV30
CASTWGRMSGNTIYF,TRBJ1-3,TRBV2
CAWGEGQGYGYTF,TRBJ1-2,TRBV30
CASSYRVSGADTQYF,TRBJ2-3,TRBV6-6
CASSLTGTGLETQYF,TRBJ2-5,TRBV5-1
CASSPTGWGLWYEQYF,TRBJ2-7,TRBV28
CASRETGGVGGYTF,TRBJ1-2,TRBV27
CASSLVLAGEYNEQFF,TRBJ2-1,TRBV7-9
CASSQVPGQAGAGVYEQYF,TRBJ2-7,TRBV14
CASSLGLAGRVGELFF,TRBJ2-2,TRBV5-1
CASSWSGNTIYF,TRBJ1-3,TRBV2
CASSQGPGADGEQYF,TRBJ2-7,TRBV13
CASNQGHTGELFF,TRBJ2-2,TRBV9
CASRDSYEQYF,TRBJ2-7,TRBV6-6
CASSLGGTSGRGETQYF,TRBJ2-5,TRBV11-2
CASSRGGGYTF,TRBJ1-2,TRBV7-9
CASSDPSGRSNEQFF,TRBJ2-1,TRBV25-1
CASSDDAGGHEFYGYTF,TRBJ1-2,TRBV6-1
CASIARGLGQETQYF,TRBJ2-5,TRBV27
CASSPTSSGSIHEQYF,TRBJ2-7,TRBV7-7
CASIPGPVVTQYF,TRBJ2-5,TRBV2
CSVKLAGVGTQYF,TRBJ2-3,TRBV29-1
CASSQGLGETQYF,TRBJ2-5,TRBV19
CASSQSQGGGGQPQHF,TRBJ1-5,TRBV4-1
CASSRPSRGNEQFF,TRBJ2-1,TRBV28
CASRLGQGDAETQYF,TRBJ2-5,TRBV2
CASNGLAGASYEQYF,TRBJ2-7,TRBV10-2
CASSSILRGTYGYTF,TRBJ1-2,TRBV6-5
CASSVVIRGPIQPQHF,TRBJ1-5,TRBV2
CASSLPGLAVYEQYF,TRBJ2-7,TRBV27
CASSSPGLAAHEQYF,TRBJ2-7,TRBV6-5
CASSANDRPPMVDTEAFF,TRBJ1-1,TRBV2
CASSAQQGAGYEQYF,TRBJ2-7,TRBV18
CASRGTATYEQYF,TRBJ2-7,TRBV19
CASSEGAWYQETQYF,TRBJ2-5,TRBV2
CASSLREAYEQYF,TRBJ2-7,TRBV4-1
CASSQWERLGASSYNEQFF,TRBJ2-1,TRBV18
CASSLFSPGEQFF,TRBJ2-1,TRBV7-9